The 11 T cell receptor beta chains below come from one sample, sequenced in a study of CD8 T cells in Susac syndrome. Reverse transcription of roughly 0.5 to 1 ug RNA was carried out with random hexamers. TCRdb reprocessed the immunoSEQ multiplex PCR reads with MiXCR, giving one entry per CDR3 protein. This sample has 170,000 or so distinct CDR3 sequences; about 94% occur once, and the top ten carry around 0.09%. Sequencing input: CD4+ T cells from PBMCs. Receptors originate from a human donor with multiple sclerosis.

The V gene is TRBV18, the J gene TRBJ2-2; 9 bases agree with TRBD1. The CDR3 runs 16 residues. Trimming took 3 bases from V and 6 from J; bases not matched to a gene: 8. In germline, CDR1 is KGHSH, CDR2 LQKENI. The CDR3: CASSPRRTGVAGELFF. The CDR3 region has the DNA TGTGCCAGCTCACCGAGACGGACAGGGGTAGCCGGGGAGCTGTTTTTT.

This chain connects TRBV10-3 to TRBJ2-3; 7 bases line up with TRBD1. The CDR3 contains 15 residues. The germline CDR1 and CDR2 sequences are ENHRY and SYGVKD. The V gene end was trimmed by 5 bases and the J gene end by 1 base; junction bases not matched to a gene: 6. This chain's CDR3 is CAISLTGTRTDTQYF. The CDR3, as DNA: TGTGCCATCAGTCTGACAGGGACCCGCACAGATACGCAGTATTTT.

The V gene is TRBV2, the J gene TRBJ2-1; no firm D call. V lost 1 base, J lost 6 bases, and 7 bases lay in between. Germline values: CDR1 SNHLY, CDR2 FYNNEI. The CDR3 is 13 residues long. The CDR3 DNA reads TGTGCCAGCAGTGAAGATAGACCCAATGAGCAGTTCTTC. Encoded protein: CASSEDRPNEQFF.

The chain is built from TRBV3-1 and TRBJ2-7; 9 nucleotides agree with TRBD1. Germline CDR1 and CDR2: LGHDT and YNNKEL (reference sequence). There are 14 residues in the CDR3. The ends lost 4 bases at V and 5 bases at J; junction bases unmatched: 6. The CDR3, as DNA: TGTGCCAGCAGCCTGGGACAGGGAACCAACGAGCAGTACTTC. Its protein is CASSLGQGTNEQYF.

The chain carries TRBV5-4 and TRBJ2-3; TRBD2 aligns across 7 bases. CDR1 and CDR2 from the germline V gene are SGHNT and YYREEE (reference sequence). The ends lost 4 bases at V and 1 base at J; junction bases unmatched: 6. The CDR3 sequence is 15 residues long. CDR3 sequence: CASSKAGPGTDTQYF. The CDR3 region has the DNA TGTGCCAGCAGCAAAGCGGGACCCGGCACAGATACGCAGTATTTT. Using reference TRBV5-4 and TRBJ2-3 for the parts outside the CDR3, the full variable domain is ETGVTQSPTHLIKTRGQQVTLRCSSQSGHNTVSWYQQALGQGPQFIFQYYREEENGRGNFPPRFSGLQFPNYSSELNVNALELDDSALYLCASSKAGPGTDTQYFGPGTRLTVL.

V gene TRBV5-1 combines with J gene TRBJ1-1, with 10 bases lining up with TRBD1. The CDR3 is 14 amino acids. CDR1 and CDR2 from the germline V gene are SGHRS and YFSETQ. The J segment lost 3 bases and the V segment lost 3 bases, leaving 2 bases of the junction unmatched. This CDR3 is CASSWDRGDTEAFF. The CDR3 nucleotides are TGCGCCAGCAGCTGGGACAGGGGAGACACTGAAGCTTTCTTT.

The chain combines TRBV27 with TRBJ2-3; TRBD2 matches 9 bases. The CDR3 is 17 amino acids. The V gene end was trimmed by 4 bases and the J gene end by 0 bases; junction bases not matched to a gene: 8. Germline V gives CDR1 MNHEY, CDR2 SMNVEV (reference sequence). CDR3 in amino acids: CASSSIAGVTSTDTQYF. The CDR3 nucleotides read TGTGCCAGCAGTTCCATAGCGGGGGTGACTAGCACAGATACGCAGTATTTT.

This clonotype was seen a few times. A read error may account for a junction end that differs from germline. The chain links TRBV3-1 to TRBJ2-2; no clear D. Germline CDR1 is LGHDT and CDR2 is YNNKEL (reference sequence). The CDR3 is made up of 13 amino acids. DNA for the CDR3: TGCGCCAGCAGCCAGCGTGGCACCGGGGAGCTGTTTTTT. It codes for CASSQRGTGELFF.

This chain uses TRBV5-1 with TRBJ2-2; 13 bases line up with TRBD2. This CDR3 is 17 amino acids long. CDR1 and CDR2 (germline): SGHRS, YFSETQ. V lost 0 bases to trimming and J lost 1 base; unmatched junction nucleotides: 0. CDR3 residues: CASSLGTSGRNTGELFF. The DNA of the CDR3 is TGCGCCAGCAGCTTGGGGACTAGCGGGAGGAACACCGGGGAGCTGTTTTTT.

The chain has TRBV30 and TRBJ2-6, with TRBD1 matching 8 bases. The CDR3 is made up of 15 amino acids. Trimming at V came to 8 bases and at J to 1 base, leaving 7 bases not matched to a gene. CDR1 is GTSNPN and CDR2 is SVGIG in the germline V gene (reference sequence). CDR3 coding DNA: TGTGCCCTGGTCCGACAGGGGTCTGGGGCCAACGTCCTGACTTTC. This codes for CALVRQGSGANVLTF.

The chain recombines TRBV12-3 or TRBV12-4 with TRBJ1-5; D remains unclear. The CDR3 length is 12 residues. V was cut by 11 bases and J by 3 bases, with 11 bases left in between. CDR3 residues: CASRGTNQPQHF. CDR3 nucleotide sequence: TGTGCCTCCCGGGGTACCAATCAGCCCCAGCATTTT.